Below, one T cell receptor (beta chain) is given with its context. This entry is derived from a study of blood T cell repertoires in COVID-19. Data came from immunoSEQ multiplex PCR; TCRdb stores just in-frame clones and leaves some out. Altogether 97,000 or so clones are present, roughly 85% being singletons, with the ten largest covering 2%. Sequenced sample: peripheral blood. This clonotype was sampled from a middle-aged man with active COVID-19.

The CDR3 region is CSVERRGINTEAFF. Written as DNA, the CDR3 is TGCAGCGTAGAAAGACGGGGGATAAACACTGAAGCTTTCTTT. This chain joins TRBV29-1 and TRBJ1-1, with D tentatively TRBD1 (5 bases). The germline V gene has CDR1 SQVTM and CDR2 ANQGSEA. V was trimmed by 6 bases and J by 2 bases, leaving 16 bases between them. CDR3 length: 14 amino acids.